These 27 T cell receptor beta chains came from one sample sequenced in a study of identical twins. TCRdb reanalysed the 5' RACE reads using MiXCR and keeps one entry per CDR3 protein. The sample has 400,000 to 500,000 distinct CDR3 sequences, less than 20% seen once; the top ten hold 12%. The sequenced sample was naive T cells sorted from blood. These receptors were collected from a man aged 45 to 65 in good health.

This clonotype has at least ten counts. The V gene is TRBV20-1, the J gene TRBJ1-2; D may be TRBD1 (5 bases). V was shortened by 3 bases and J by 5 bases, with 16 bases between the two germline ends. In germline, CDR1 is DFQATT, CDR2 SNEGSKA (reference sequence). The CDR3 consists of 14 residues. The CDR3 region has the DNA TGCAGTGCTAGTCGAGGCGGGGGAGGGTATGGCTACACCTTC. It encodes CSASRGGGGYGYTF.

This clonotype was recorded many times. The genes are TRBV18 and TRBJ2-1; 7 bases are a match to TRBD2. CDR3 length: 16 amino acids. CDR1 and CDR2 from the germline V gene are KGHSH and LQKENI. After removal of 1 base from V and 3 bases from J, the junction contained 6 bases not matched to a gene. The CDR3 loop reads CASSPRAGVGYNEQFF. CDR3 coding DNA: TGTGCCAGCTCACCACGGGCGGGAGTGGGCTACAATGAGCAGTTCTTC.

This clonotype has just a few counts. V usage is TRBV3-1 and J usage is TRBJ2-1; D possibly corresponds to TRBD2 (6 bases). The CDR3 is made up of 16 amino acids. Germline loops: CDR1 LGHDT, CDR2 YNNKEL (reference sequence). V was cut by 0 bases and J by 7 bases, with 16 bases left in between. The CDR3 loop reads CASSQDFGVAGNEQFF. CDR3 nucleotide sequence: TGTGCCAGCAGCCAAGATTTTGGAGTGGCGGGGAATGAGCAGTTCTTC.

V gene TRBV28 combines with J gene TRBJ2-1; TRBD2 agrees at 7 bases. Losses at the gene ends were 2 bases for V and 4 bases for J; bases not matched to a gene: 5. CDR1 is MDHEN and CDR2 is SYDVKM in the germline V gene. The CDR3 spans 15 residues. CDR3 region: CASSLRGLSYNEQFF. Here the CDR3 DNA reads TGTGCCAGCAGTTTACGGGGACTATCTTACAATGAGCAGTTCTTC.

This clonotype was observed many times. This sequence joins TRBV4-3 and TRBJ2-1; D is ambiguous. The V and J ends lost 3 bases and 6 bases respectively, with 15 bases between them. The CDR3 sequence is 15 residues long. CDR1 and CDR2 from the germline V gene are LGHNA and YSLEER. The CDR3 DNA reads as TGCGCCAGCAGCCATGGAGTAGCCCCCGGCAATGAGCAGTTCTTC. This translates into CASSHGVAPGNEQFF.

The rearrangement joins TRBV24-1 to TRBJ2-7; tentatively, D is TRBD1 (6 bases). CDR1 is KGHDR, CDR2 SFDVKD, per germline. The V gene lost 5 bases and the J gene lost 3 bases, with 19 bases spanning the gap. This CDR3 has 16 amino acids. In DNA form, the CDR3 reads TGTGCCACCAGTGGCCCTGGGGGCGGTTATGTCTACGAGCAGTACTTC. It encodes CATSGPGGGYVYEQYF.

This clonotype was recorded many times. The V and J genes are TRBV5-1 and TRBJ1-4, with D unclear. Germline lookup yields CDR1 SGHRS and CDR2 YFSETQ. Trimming removed 2 bases from V and 4 bases from J, with 9 bases in between. The CDR3 loop spans 14 amino acids. In DNA form, the CDR3 reads TGCGCCAGCAGCTTATCCGGGCTTAATGAAAAACTGTTTTTT. Its protein product is CASSLSGLNEKLFF.

This clonotype was counted many times. The rearrangement links TRBV4-1 to TRBJ2-7, with D hard to call. Germline V gives CDR1 MGHRA, CDR2 YSYEKL. V shed 2 bases and J shed 0 bases, with 8 bases lying between them. This CDR3 region has 14 residues. In nucleotides, the CDR3 is TGCGCCAGCAGCCAAAACTCGCGCTCCTACGAGCAGTACTTC. Encoded protein: CASSQNSRSYEQYF.

The chain links TRBV7-6 to TRBJ2-1, with D maybe TRBD1 (6 bases). The germline V gene encodes CDR1 SGHVS and CDR2 FNYEAQ. The length of the CDR3 is 18 residues. Deletions cut 0 bases from V and 3 bases from J, with 18 bases between. The CDR3 sequence is CASSLALKAGVFYNEQFF. Written as DNA, the CDR3 is TGTGCCAGCAGCTTAGCACTGAAGGCAGGGGTTTTCTACAATGAGCAGTTCTTC.

This clonotype was found a few times. V and J are TRBV6-2 or TRBV6-3 and TRBJ2-3, with 9 bases that match TRBD2. CDR1 and CDR2 from the germline V gene are MNHEY and SVGEGT. CDR3 length: 17 amino acids. Trimming at V came to 6 bases and at J to 0 bases, leaving 10 bases not matched to a gene. CDR3 DNA: TGTGCCAGCAGAGCCCGACGGACTAGCGTTAGCACAGATACGCAGTATTTT. Protein product: CASRARRTSVSTDTQYF.

In its sample, this clonotype was seen many times. V usage is TRBV4-3 and J usage is TRBJ2-7, with 9 bases aligning to TRBD1. Germline lookup yields CDR1 LGHNA and CDR2 YSLEER. The ends lost 4 bases at V and 2 bases at J; junction bases unmatched: 6. CDR3 length: 15 residues. This chain's CDR3 is CASSLRTGAPYEQYF. DNA of the CDR3: TGCGCCAGCAGCCTTCGGACAGGGGCCCCCTACGAGCAGTACTTC.

In this sample, this clonotype turned up many times. This rearrangement joins TRBV18 to TRBJ2-1; D tentatively fits TRBD1 or TRBD2 (5 bases each). The germline gives CDR1 KGHSH, CDR2 LQKENI. The CDR3 covers 15 residues. The germline V and J ends were trimmed by 2 bases and 6 bases, with 14 bases remaining between them. CDR3 protein: CASSPKRGGGNEQFF. Here the CDR3 DNA reads TGTGCCAGCTCACCAAAGAGGGGCGGTGGCAATGAGCAGTTCTTC.

The CDR3 spells CASSWDRGWGTDTQYF. The CDR3 DNA is TGTGCCAGCAGCTGGGACAGGGGATGGGGCACAGATACGCAGTATTTT. J is TRBJ2-3 and V is TRBV7-8, with TRBD1 matching over 10 bases. The junction had 5 bases not matched to a gene; V was cut back by 4 bases and J by 1 base. Germline V gene data show CDR1 as SGHVS and CDR2 as FQNEAQ. This CDR3 comprises 16 residues.

This rearrangement joins TRBV7-8 to TRBJ2-1; 8 positions agree with TRBD1. J lost 8 bases, V lost 4 bases, and 4 bases had no gene match. The CDR3 runs 13 residues. Germline loops: CDR1 SGHVS, CDR2 FQNEAQ. CDR3 DNA sequence: TGTGCCAGCAGCTCGACAGGGGCCCATGAGCAGTTCTTC. Translated, it gives CASSSTGAHEQFF.

This clonotype was counted ten times or more. The gene calls are TRBV18 and TRBJ2-7; no definite D call. V was pared by 3 bases and J by 0 bases, with 12 bases between. The CDR3 totals 15 residues. The germline V gene encodes CDR1 KGHSH and CDR2 LQKENI. Here the CDR3 reads CASSPAGRPSYEQYF. CDR3 DNA: TGTGCCAGCTCACCGGCCGGCAGACCCTCCTACGAGCAGTACTTC. Together with reference TRBV18 and TRBJ2-7, the CDR3 gives the full variable domain: NAGVMQNPRHLVRRRGQEARLRCSPMKGHSHVYWYRQLPEEGLKFMVYLQKENIIDESGMPKERFSAEFPKEGPSILRIQQVVRGDSAAYFCASSPAGRPSYEQYFGPGTRLTVT.

The J gene is TRBJ2-7, the V gene TRBV29-1; 9 bases map to TRBD1. Germline CDR1 and CDR2: SQVTM and ANQGSEA. This CDR3 has 15 amino acids. V lost 6 bases, J lost 4 bases, and 13 bases stayed unmatched. As DNA, the CDR3 is TGCAGCGTCACAACCGGGACAGGGAAGCGATACGAGCAGTACTTC. Translating it yields CSVTTGTGKRYEQYF.

This clonotype was picked up a small number of times. The chain recombines TRBV29-1 with TRBJ1-1; D may be TRBD1 (5 bases). CDR1 and CDR2 (germline): SQVTM, ANQGSEA. V was pared by 7 bases and J by 1 base, with 10 bases between. The CDR3 contains 12 residues. In DNA form, the CDR3 reads TGCAGCGGGGGACGGGCGAACACTGAAGCTTTCTTT. Its protein product is CSGGRANTEAFF. The full variable domain, rest sourced from reference TRBV29-1 and TRBJ1-1, is SAVISQKPSRDICQRGTSLTIQCQVDSQVTMMFWYRQQPGQSLTLIATANQGSEATYESGFVIDKFPISRPNLTFSTLTVSNMSPEDSSIYLCSGGRANTEAFFGQGTRLTVV.

The chain employs TRBV20-1 and TRBJ2-1, with D tentatively TRBD2 (5 bases). The V gene's germline CDR1 is DFQATT and CDR2 SNEGSKA (reference sequence). V was shortened by 5 bases and J by 4 bases, with 18 bases between the two germline ends. The CDR3 extends over 15 amino acids. The CDR3 here is CSASSGSARYNEQFF. The CDR3 DNA is TGCAGTGCTTCTAGTGGTAGCGCTCGATACAATGAGCAGTTCTTC.

The gene calls are TRBV20-1 and TRBJ2-7; 9 nucleotides agree with TRBD1. Germline V gene lookup returns CDR1 DFQATT and CDR2 SNEGSKA (reference sequence). The junction had 4 bases not matched to a gene; V was cut back by 0 bases and J by 4 bases. CDR3 length: 14 residues. The CDR3 is CSARDLDRGYEQYF. The CDR3 coding sequence is TGCAGTGCTAGAGATCTGGACAGGGGTTACGAGCAGTACTTC.

V and J are TRBV15 and TRBJ1-1, with no clear D. V dropped 4 bases and J dropped 6 bases, with 12 bases sitting between them. Germline V gene data show CDR1 as LNHNV and CDR2 as YYDKDF (reference sequence). CDR3 length: 13 residues. The chain's CDR3 is CATSIGGGSEAFF. As DNA, the CDR3 is TGTGCCACCAGCATAGGAGGCGGCTCTGAAGCTTTCTTT. Filled out from reference TRBV15 and TRBJ1-1, the complete variable domain reads DAMVIQNPRYQVTQFGKPVTLSCSQTLNHNVMYWYQQKSSQAPKLLFHYYDKDFNNEADTPDNFQSRRPNTSFCFLDIRSPGLGDTAMYLCATSIGGGSEAFFGQGTRLTVV.

The sample holds a few counts of this clonotype. The gene calls are TRBV9 and TRBJ2-2, with D uncertain. Germline CDR1 reads SGDLS; CDR2 reads YYNGEE. There are 12 residues in the CDR3. Trimming took 2 bases from V and 5 from J, leaving 4 bases between them. The CDR3 region is CASSVATGELFF. The CDR3 region has the DNA TGTGCCAGCAGCGTGGCGACCGGGGAGCTGTTTTTT.

The table lists this clonotype with many counts. The chain has TRBV5-1 and TRBJ2-2, with 7 bases matching TRBD1. With 4 bases clipped from V and 4 bases from J, the junction kept 10 bases outside the gene matches. The CDR3 has 16 amino acids. Germline lookup yields CDR1 SGHRS and CDR2 YFSETQ. Written as DNA, the CDR3 is TGCGCCAGCAGCCTCAGACAGGGACGGGGCACCGGGGAGCTGTTTTTT. Its translation: CASSLRQGRGTGELFF.

In regard to this clonotype: A much larger clone lies a single base off, so this may be a read error. The chain is built from TRBV6-2 or TRBV6-3 and TRBJ2-2; D gene unclear. Per the germline V gene, CDR1 is MNHEY and CDR2 is SVGEGT. This CDR3 spans 12 amino acids. CDR3 region: CSSSYRTGELFF. CDR3 nucleotide sequence: TGTTCCAGCAGTTACAGAACCGGGGAGCTGTTTTTT.

The V and J genes are TRBV5-6 and TRBJ1-5, with a tentative D call TRBD1 (6 bases). The germline V gene has CDR1 SGHDT and CDR2 YYEEEE. V was trimmed by 1 base and J by 10 bases, leaving 12 bases between them. CDR3 size: 13 residues. The chain's CDR3 is CASSLNLGGPQHF. CDR3 in DNA: TGTGCCAGCAGCTTGAATTTGGGGGGCCCCCAGCATTTT.

CDR3 region: CASSLEPTGTDTQYF. In DNA, the CDR3 is TGTGCCAGCAGCTTAGAGCCAACGGGCACAGATACGCAGTATTTT. The gene calls are TRBV11-3 and TRBJ2-3; D gene ambiguous. CDR1 and CDR2 (germline): SGHNT, YENEEA. Trimming stripped 0 bases from V and 1 base from J, with 8 bases between. This CDR3 has 15 amino acids. Using reference TRBV11-3 and TRBJ2-3 for the parts outside the CDR3, the full variable domain is EAGVVQSPRYKIIEKKQPVAFWCNPISGHNTLYWYLQNLGQGPELLIRYENEEAVDDSQLPKDRFSAERLKGVDSTLKIQPAELGDSAVYLCASSLEPTGTDTQYFGPGTRLTVL.

This chain uses TRBV25-1 with TRBJ2-3; D uncertain. Germline CDR1 is MGHDK and CDR2 is SYGVNS. The CDR3 consists of 16 residues. Trimming removed 2 bases at V and 0 bases at J, with 12 bases between. The CDR3 bases are TGTGCCAGCAGTGAAGAGGACCAGACGAGCACAGATACGCAGTATTTT. Amino acid sequence: CASSEEDQTSTDTQYF.

The rearrangement joins TRBV29-1 to TRBJ2-7; D possibly corresponds to TRBD1 (5 bases). The germline V gene has CDR1 SQVTM and CDR2 ANQGSEA. V was cut by 4 bases and J by 3 bases, with 10 bases left in between. The CDR3 has 12 amino acids. CDR3 nucleotide sequence: TGCAGCGTTGGTACAGGCTTCTACGAGCAGTACTTC. This encodes CSVGTGFYEQYF.